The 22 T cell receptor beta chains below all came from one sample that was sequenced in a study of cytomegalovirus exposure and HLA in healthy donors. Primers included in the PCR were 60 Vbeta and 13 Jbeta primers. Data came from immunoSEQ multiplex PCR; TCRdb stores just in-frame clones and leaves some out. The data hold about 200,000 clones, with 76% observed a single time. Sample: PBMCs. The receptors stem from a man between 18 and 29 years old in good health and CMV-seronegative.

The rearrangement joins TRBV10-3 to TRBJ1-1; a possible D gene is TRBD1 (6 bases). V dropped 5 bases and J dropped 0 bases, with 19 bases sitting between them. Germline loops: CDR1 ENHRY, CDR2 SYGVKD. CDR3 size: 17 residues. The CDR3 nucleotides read TGTGCCATCAGTAAAAACCAGGGGTACATCTTGAACACTGAAGCTTTCTTT. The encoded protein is CAISKNQGYILNTEAFF.

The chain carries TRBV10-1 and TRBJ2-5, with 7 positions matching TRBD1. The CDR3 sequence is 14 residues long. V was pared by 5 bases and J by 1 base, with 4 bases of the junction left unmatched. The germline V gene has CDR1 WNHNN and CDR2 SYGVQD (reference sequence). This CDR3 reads CASSSGQSQETQYF. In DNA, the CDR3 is TGCGCCAGCAGTTCGGGACAGTCCCAAGAGACCCAGTACTTC.

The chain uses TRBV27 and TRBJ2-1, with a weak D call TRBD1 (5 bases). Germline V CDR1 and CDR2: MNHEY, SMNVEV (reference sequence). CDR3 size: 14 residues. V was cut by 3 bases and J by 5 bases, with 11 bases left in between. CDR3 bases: TGTGCCAGCAGTTTCGGCAGGGTCCACAATGAGCAGTTCTTC. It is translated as CASSFGRVHNEQFF.

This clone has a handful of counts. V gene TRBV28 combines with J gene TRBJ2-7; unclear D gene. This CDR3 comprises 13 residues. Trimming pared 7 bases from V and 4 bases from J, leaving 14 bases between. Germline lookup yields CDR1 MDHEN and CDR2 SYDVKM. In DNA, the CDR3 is TGTGCCAGCACCTCTTCGGGTCAGTACGAGCAGTACTTC. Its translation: CASTSSGQYEQYF.

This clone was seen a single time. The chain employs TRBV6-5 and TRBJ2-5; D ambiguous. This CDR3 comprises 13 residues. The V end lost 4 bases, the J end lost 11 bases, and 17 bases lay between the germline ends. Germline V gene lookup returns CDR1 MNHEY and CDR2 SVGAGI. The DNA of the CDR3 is TGTGCCAGCAGTTCTCTACTACATACGAGGCAGTACTTC. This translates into CASSSLLHTRQYF.

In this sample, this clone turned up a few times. The CDR3 DNA follows: TGTGCCAGCAACTCCCTCATGGGGGGTCCGACTGAGCAGTTCTTC. Its protein is CASNSLMGGPTEQFF. The rearrangement uses TRBV21-1 and TRBJ2-1; the D segment call TRBD2 is taken from the table without a DNA check. TRBV21-1 constitutes a pseudogene. This CDR3 region has 15 residues.

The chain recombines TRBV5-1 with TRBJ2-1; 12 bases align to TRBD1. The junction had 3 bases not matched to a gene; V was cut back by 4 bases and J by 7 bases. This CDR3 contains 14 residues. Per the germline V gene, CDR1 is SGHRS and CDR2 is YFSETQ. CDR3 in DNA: TGCGCCAGCAGCCGGGGACAGGGGGCAAATGAGCAGTTCTTC. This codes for CASSRGQGANEQFF.

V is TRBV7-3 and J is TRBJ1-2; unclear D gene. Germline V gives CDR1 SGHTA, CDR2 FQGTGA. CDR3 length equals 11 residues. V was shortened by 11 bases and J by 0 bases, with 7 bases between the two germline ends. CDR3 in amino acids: CASGTNYGYTF. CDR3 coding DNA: TGTGCCTCTGGCACTAACTATGGCTACACCTTC.

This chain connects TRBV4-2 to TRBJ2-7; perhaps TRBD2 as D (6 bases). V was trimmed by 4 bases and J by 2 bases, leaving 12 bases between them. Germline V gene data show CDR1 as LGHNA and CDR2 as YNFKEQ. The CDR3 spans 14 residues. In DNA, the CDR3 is TGTGCCAGCAGCCCCGGGACTGGAGCCTACGAGCAGTACTTC. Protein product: CASSPGTGAYEQYF.

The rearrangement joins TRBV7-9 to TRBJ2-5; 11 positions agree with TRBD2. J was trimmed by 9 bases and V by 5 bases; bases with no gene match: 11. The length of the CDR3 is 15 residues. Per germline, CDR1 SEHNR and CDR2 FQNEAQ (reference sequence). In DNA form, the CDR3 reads TGTGCCAGCAGCACAGGGACTAGCGGCACGGGGGCCCAGTACTTC. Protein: CASSTGTSGTGAQYF.

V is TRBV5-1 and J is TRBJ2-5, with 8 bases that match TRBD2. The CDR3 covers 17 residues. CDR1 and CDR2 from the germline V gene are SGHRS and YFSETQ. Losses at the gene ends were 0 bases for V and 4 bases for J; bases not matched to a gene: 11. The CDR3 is CASSLVSGLEFRETQYF. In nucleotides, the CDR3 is TGCGCCAGCAGCTTGGTGTCGGGACTAGAGTTTAGAGAGACCCAGTACTTC.

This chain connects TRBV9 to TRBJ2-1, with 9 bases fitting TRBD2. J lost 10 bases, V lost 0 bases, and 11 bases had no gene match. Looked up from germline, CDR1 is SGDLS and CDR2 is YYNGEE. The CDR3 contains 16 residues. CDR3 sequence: CASSVAGTSSPGEQFF. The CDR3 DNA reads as TGTGCCAGCAGCGTAGCGGGGACTAGCTCCCCGGGGGAGCAGTTCTTC.

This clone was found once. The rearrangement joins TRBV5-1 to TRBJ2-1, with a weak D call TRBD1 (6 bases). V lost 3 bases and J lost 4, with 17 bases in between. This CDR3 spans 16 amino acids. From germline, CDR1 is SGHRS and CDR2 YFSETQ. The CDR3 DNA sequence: TGCGCCAGCAGCTCAACATCAGGGGCTACGTACAATGAGCAGTTCTTC. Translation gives CASSSTSGATYNEQFF.

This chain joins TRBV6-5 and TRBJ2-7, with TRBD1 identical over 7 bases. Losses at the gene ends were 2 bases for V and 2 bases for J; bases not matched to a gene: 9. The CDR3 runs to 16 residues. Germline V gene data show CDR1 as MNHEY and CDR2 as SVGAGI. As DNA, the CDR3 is TGTGCCAGCAGTTACCTCAGTCGGGACAGAGCCTACGAGCAGTACTTC. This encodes CASSYLSRDRAYEQYF.

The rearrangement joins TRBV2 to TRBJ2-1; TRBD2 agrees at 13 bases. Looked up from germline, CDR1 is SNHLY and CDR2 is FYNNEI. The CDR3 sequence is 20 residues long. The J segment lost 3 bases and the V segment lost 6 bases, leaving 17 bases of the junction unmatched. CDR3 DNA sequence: TGTGCCAGCAGAACCGGTAGGGACAGGGGGACTAGCGGGAACTACAATGAGCAGTTCTTC. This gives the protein CASRTGRDRGTSGNYNEQFF.

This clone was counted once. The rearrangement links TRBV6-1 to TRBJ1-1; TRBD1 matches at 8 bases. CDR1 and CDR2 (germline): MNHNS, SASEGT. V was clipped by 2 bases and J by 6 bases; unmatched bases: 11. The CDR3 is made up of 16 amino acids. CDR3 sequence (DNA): TGTGCCAGCAGTGAACGGACAGGGTGGCGTATGGCTGAAGCTTTCTTT. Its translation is CASSERTGWRMAEAFF.

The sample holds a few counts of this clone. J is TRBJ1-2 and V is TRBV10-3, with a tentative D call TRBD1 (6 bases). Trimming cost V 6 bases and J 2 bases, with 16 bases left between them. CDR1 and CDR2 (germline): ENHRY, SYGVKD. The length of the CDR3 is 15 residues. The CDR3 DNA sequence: TGTGCCATCAGGGACAGACACACCCAAAACTATGGCTACACCTTC. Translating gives CAIRDRHTQNYGYTF.

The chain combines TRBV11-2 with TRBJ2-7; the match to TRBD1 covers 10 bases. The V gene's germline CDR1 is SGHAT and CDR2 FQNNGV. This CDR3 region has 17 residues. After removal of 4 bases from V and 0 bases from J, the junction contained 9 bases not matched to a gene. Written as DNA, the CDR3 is TGTGCCAGCAGCTCGTACCGGGACAGGGGCCGCTCCTACGAGCAGTACTTC. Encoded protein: CASSSYRDRGRSYEQYF.

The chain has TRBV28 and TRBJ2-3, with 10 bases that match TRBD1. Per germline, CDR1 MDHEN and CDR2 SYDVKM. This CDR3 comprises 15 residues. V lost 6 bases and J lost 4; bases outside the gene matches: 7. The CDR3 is CASRVRDRGSDTQYF. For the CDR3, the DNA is TGTGCCAGCAGGGTCCGGGACAGGGGATCAGATACGCAGTATTTT.

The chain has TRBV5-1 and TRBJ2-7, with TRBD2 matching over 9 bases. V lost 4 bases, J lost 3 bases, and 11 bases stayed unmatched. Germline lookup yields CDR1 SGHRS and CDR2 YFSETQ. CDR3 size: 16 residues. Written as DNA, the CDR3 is TGCGCCAGCAGCCCCATCAGGGGAGCGGGAGGCTACGAGCAGTACTTC. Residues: CASSPIRGAGGYEQYF.

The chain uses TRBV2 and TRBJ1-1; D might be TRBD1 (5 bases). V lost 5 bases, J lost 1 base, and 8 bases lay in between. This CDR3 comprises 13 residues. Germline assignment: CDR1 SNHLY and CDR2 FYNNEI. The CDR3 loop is CASSRQTNTEAFF. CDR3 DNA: TGTGCCAGCAGTCGACAGACGAACACTGAAGCTTTCTTT.

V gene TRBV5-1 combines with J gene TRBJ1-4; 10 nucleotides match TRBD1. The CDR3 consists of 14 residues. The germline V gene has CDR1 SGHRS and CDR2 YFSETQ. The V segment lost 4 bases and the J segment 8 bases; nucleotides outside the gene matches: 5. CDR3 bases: TGCGCCAGCAGCCAGGGGACAGGGGAAGAAAAACTGTTTTTT. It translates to CASSQGTGEEKLFF.